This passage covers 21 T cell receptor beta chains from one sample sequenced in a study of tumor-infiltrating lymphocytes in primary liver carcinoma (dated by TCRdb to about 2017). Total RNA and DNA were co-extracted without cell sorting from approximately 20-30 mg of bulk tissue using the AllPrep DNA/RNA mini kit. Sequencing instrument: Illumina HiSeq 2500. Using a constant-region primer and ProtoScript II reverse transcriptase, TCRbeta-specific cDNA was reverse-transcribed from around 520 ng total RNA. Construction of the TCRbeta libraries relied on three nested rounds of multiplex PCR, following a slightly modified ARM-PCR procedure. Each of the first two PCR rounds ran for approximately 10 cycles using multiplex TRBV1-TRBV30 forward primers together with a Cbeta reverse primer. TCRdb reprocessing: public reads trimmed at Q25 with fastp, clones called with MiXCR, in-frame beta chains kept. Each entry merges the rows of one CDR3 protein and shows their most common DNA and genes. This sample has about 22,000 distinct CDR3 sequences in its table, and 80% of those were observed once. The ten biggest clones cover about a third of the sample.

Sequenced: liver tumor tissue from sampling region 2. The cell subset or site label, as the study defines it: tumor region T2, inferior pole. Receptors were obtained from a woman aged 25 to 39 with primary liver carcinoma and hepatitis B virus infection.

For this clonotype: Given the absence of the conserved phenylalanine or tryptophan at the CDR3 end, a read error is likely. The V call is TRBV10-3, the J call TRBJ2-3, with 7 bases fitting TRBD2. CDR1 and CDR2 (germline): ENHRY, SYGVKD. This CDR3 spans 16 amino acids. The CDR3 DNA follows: TGTGACATCAGTGGCTTCAGCGGGGTTAGCACAGATACGCAGTATTTG. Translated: CDISGFSGVSTDTQYL.

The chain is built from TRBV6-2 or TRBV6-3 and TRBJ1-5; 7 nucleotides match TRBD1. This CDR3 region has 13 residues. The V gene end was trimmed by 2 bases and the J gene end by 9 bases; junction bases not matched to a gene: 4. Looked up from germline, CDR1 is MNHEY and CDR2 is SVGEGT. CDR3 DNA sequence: TGTGCCAGCAGTTACCGGGACAGTGGGCCCCAGCATTTT. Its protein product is CASSYRDSGPQHF.

CDR3 nucleotides: TGCAGCGTTGAAGGGAAACAACTAGCGTCCCTCTCCTTGGATGAGCAGTTCTTC. It specifies CSVEGKQLASLSLDEQFF. This rearrangement joins TRBV29-1 to TRBJ2-1; 7 bases align to TRBD2. The CDR3 extends over 18 amino acids. Germline CDR1 is SQVTM and CDR2 is ANQGSEA. Trimming removed 1 base from V and 8 bases from J; junction bases left unmatched: 20.

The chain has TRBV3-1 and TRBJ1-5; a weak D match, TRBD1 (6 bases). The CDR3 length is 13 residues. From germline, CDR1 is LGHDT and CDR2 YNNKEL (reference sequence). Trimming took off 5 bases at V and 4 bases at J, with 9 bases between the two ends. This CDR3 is CASSEQGNQPQHF. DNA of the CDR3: TGTGCCAGCAGCGAACAGGGTAATCAGCCCCAGCATTTT.

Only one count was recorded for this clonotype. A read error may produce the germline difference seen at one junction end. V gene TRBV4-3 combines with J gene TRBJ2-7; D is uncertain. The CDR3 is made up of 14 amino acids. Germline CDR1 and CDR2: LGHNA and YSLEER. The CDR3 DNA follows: TGCGCCAGCGGCCACACTGTCCTTTCCAACGGGCAGTACTTC. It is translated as CASGHTVLSNGQYF.

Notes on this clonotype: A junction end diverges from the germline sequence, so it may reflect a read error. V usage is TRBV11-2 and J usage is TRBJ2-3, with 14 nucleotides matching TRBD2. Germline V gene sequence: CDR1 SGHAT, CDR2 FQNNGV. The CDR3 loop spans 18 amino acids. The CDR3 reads CARCFTFGTSGSLDTQYF. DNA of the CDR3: TGCGCCAGATGCTTCACCTTTGGGACTAGCGGGAGTTTAGATACGCAGTATTTT.

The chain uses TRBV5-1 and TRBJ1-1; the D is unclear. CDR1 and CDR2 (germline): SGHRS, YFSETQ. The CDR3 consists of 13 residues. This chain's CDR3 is CVCNPEGNTEAFF. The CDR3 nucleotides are TGCGTCTGCAACCCCGAGGGGAACACTGAAGCTTTCTTT.

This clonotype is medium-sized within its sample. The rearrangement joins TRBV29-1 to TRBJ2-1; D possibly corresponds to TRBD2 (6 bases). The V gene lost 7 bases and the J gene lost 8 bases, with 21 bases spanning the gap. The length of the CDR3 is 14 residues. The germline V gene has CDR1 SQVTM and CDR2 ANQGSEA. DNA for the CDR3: TGCAGCGGCGCTGCCGGGAGCGTAGTCGATGAGCAGTTCTTC. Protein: CSGAAGSVVDEQFF.

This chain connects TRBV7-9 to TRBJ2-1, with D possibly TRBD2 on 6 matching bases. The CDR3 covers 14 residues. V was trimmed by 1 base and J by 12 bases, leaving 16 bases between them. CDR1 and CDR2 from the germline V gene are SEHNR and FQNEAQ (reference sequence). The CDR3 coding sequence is TGTGCCAGCAGCTTAGATCTAGCGAGAGGAATGCAGTTCTTC. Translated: CASSLDLARGMQFF.

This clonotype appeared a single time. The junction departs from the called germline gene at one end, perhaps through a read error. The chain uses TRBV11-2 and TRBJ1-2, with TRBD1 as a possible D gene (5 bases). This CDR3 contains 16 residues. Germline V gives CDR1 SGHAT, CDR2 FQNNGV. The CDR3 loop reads CAGSPRGRDWRYGYTF. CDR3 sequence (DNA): TGTGCCGGCAGCCCACGGGGCAGGGATTGGAGATATGGCTACACCTTC.

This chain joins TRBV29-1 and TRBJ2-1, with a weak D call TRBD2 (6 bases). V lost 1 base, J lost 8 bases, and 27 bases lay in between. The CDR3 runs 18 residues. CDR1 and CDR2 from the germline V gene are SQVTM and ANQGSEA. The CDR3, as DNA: TGCAGCGTTGAAGGGGAACATCTAGCGTCCCTCCCCTGTGATGAGCAGTTCTTC. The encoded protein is CSVEGEHLASLPCDEQFF.

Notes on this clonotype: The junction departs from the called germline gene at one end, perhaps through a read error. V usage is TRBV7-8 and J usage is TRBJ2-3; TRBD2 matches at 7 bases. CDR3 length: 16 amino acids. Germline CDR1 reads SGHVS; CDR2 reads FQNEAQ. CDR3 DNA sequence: TGTGCCAGCAGCTTAGGATCGGGAGGACCTGGTGATAAGCAGTATTTT. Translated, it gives CASSLGSGGPGDKQYF.

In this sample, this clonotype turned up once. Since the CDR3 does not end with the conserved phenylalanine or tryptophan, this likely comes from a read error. CDR3 DNA: TGTCCCATCAATAGCCAGGACACTGAAGCTTTCTAT. This sequence encodes CPINSQDTEAFY. V usage is TRBV10-3 and J usage is TRBJ1-1; D not certain. CDR1 ENHRY and CDR2 SYGVKD come from the germline V gene. The CDR3 has 12 amino acids.

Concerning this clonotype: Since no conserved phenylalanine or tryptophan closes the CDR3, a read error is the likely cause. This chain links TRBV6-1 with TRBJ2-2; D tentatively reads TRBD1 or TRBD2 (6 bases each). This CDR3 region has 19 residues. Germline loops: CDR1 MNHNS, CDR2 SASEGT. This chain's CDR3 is CAGSEALPGGAVNTGELFY. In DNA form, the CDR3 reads TGTGCCGGCAGTGAAGCCCTTCCCGGGGGCGCCGTGAACACCGGGGAGCTGTTTTAC.

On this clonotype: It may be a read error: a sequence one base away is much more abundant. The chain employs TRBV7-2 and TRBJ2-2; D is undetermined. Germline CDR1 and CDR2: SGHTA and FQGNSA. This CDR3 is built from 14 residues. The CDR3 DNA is TGTATCAGCAGCTTAAACAGAAACTCCGGGGAGCTGTTTTTT. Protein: CISSLNRNSGELFF.

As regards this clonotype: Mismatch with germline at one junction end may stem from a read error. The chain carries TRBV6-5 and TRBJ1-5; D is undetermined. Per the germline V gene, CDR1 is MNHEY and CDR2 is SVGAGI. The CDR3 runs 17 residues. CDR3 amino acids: CASSYYPVGYSHQPQHF. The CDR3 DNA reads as TGTGCAAGCAGTTACTATCCGGTCGGATATAGCCATCAGCCCCAGCATTTT.

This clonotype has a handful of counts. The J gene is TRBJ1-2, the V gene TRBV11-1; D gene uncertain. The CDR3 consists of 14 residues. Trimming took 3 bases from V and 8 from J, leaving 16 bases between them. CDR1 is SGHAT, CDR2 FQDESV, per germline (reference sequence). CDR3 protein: CASSFSASLGGYTF. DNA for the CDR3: TGTGCCAGCAGCTTTTCAGCGTCCTTGGGAGGCTACACCTTC.

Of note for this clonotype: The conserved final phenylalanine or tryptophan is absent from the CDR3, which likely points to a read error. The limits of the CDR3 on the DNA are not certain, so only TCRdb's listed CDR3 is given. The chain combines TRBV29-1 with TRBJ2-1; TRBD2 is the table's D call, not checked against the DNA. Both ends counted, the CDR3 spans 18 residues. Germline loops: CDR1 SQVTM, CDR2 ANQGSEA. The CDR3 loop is CSVSRLAALAGGGNEHYS.

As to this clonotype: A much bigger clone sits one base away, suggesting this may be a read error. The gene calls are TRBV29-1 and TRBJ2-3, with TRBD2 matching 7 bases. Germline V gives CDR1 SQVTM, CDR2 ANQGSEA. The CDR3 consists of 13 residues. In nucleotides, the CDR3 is TGCAGCGCATTAACACGGGAGGCAGATACGAAGTATTTT. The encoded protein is CSALTREADTKYF.

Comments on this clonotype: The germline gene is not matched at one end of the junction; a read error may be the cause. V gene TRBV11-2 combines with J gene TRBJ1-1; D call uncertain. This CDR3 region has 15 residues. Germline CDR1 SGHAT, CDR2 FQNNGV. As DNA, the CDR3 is TGTGCCAGCAGCGTACAAAGAGGGAGGTTAAATGAAGCTATCTTT. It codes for CASSVQRGRLNEAIF.

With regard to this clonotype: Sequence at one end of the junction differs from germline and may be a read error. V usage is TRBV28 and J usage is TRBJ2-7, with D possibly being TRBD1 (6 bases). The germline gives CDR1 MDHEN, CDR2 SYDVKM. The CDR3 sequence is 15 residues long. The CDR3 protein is CSSSLHPQGFYEQYF. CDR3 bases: TGTTCCAGCAGTTTGCACCCCCAGGGGTTTTACGAGCAATACTTC. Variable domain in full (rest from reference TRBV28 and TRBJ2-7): DVKVTQSSRYLVKRTGEKVFLECVQDMDHENMFWYRQDPGLGLRLIYFSYDVKMKEKGDIPEGYSVSREKKERFSLILESASTNQTSMYLCSSSLHPQGFYEQYFGPGTRLTVT.